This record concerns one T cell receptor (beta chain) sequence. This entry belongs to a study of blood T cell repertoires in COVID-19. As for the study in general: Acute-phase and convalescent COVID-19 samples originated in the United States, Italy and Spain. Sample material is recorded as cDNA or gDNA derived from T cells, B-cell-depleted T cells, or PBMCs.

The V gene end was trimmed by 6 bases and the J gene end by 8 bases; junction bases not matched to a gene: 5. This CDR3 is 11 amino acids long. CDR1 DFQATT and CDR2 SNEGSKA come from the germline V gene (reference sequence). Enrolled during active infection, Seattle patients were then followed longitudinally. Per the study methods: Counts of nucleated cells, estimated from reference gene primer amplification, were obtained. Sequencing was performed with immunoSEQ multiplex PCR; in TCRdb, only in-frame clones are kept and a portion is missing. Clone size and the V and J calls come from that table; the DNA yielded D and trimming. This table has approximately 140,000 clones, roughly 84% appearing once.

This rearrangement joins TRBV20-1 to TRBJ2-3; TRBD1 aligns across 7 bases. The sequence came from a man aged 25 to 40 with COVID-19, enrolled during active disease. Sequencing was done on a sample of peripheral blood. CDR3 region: CSAPDRATQYF. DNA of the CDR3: TGCAGTGCCCCAGACAGGGCTACGCAGTATTTT.